One and the same sample provided the 9 T cell receptor beta chains below, sequenced in a study of T-cell memory formation after mild COVID-19. TCRdb independently ran MiXCR on the 5' RACE reads; one entry per CDR3 protein. This table holds 400,000 to 500,000 distinct CDR3 sequences, 20% to 25% found once. Sequenced material: PBMCs or a T cell subset sorted from them (not recorded which). The receptors derive from an adult woman who had mild COVID-19 (a few samples of this study predate the infection). Cell type and time point are not known.

This clonotype showed up just a few times. The chain joins TRBV4-1 to TRBJ2-7; 7 positions match TRBD2. V was clipped by 0 bases and J by 2 bases; unmatched bases: 4. Germline CDR1 and CDR2: MGHRA and YSYEKL. This CDR3 is built from 15 residues. Written as DNA, the CDR3 is TGCGCCAGCAGCCAAGACAAGGGGACTACCTACGAGCAGTACTTC. Translated: CASSQDKGTTYEQYF.

The chain links TRBV12-3 or TRBV12-4 to TRBJ2-2; D gene unclear. The CDR3 loop spans 13 amino acids. Trimming removed 1 base from V and 7 bases from J, with 7 bases in between. CDR3 protein: CASSLGHGGELFF. The DNA of the CDR3 is TGTGCCAGCAGTTTAGGGCACGGCGGGGAGCTGTTTTTT.

CDR3 DNA: TGTGCCAGCAGCTTAGAGCATAGACTAGCGGGAGGTGCAATGGATACGCAGTATTTT. This encodes CASSLEHRLAGGAMDTQYF. The V and J genes are TRBV11-3 and TRBJ2-3, with 13 bases fitting TRBD2. The ends lost 0 bases at V and 6 bases at J; junction bases unmatched: 12. The CDR3 is 19 residues long. Per germline, CDR1 SGHNT and CDR2 YENEEA.

This chain uses TRBV19 with TRBJ2-2; tentatively, D is TRBD2 (5 bases). Germline V gene data show CDR1 as LNHDA and CDR2 as SQIVND (reference sequence). The V end was cut by 3 bases, the J end by 6 bases, with 14 bases between. There are 15 residues in the CDR3. The CDR3 protein is CASSIDSSRPGELFF. CDR3 bases: TGTGCCAGTAGTATCGATTCTAGCCGACCCGGGGAGCTGTTTTTT.

The sample holds a few counts of this clonotype. The chain employs TRBV24-1 and TRBJ2-3; tentative D call: TRBD2 (7 bases). The V gene lost 3 bases and the J gene lost 5 bases, with 17 bases spanning the gap. Germline V gene data show CDR1 as KGHDR and CDR2 as SFDVKD. CDR3 length: 16 amino acids. DNA for the CDR3: TGTGCCACCAGTGATCCCGGAGGGGGGGCGGGAGATACGCAGTATTTT. Translating gives CATSDPGGGAGDTQYF.

The genes are TRBV15 and TRBJ2-3; D not certain. The germline V and J ends were trimmed by 1 base and 0 bases, with 2 bases remaining between them. The germline V gene encodes CDR1 LNHNV and CDR2 YYDKDF (reference sequence). The CDR3 is 13 amino acids. The CDR3 loop is CATSRGSTDTQYF. For the CDR3, the DNA is TGTGCCACCAGCAGAGGAAGCACAGATACGCAGTATTTT.

The chain uses TRBV6-2 or TRBV6-3 and TRBJ2-5; D is possibly TRBD1 (6 bases). V lost 4 bases and J lost 5, with 17 bases in between. The CDR3 is 15 amino acids. Germline CDR1 MNHEY, CDR2 SVGEGT. CDR3 residues: CASSSGHWGSETQYF. As DNA, the CDR3 is TGTGCCAGCAGTTCGGGACACTGGGGGTCGGAGACCCAGTACTTC.

The rearrangement joins TRBV4-2 to TRBJ2-5; D might be TRBD1 or TRBD2, each matching 5 bases. Between the trimmed V and J ends, which lost 3 bases and 5 bases, there was a span of 10 bases. The length of the CDR3 is 13 residues. CDR1 and CDR2 from the germline V gene are LGHNA and YNFKEQ. CDR3 in DNA: TGTGCCAGCAGCCATGGGGGACGGGAGACCCAGTACTTC. Translation: CASSHGGRETQYF.

This clonotype was counted only a few times. The chain uses TRBV5-6 and TRBJ1-6, with D possibly being TRBD1 (5 bases). Germline V gene sequence: CDR1 SGHDT, CDR2 YYEEEE. V was shortened by 4 bases and J by 8 bases, with 19 bases between the two germline ends. CDR3 length equals 16 residues. The CDR3 sequence: CASSRLVAGMDSPLHF. Here the CDR3 DNA reads TGTGCCAGCAGCCGTTTGGTGGCAGGGATGGATTCACCCCTCCACTTT.